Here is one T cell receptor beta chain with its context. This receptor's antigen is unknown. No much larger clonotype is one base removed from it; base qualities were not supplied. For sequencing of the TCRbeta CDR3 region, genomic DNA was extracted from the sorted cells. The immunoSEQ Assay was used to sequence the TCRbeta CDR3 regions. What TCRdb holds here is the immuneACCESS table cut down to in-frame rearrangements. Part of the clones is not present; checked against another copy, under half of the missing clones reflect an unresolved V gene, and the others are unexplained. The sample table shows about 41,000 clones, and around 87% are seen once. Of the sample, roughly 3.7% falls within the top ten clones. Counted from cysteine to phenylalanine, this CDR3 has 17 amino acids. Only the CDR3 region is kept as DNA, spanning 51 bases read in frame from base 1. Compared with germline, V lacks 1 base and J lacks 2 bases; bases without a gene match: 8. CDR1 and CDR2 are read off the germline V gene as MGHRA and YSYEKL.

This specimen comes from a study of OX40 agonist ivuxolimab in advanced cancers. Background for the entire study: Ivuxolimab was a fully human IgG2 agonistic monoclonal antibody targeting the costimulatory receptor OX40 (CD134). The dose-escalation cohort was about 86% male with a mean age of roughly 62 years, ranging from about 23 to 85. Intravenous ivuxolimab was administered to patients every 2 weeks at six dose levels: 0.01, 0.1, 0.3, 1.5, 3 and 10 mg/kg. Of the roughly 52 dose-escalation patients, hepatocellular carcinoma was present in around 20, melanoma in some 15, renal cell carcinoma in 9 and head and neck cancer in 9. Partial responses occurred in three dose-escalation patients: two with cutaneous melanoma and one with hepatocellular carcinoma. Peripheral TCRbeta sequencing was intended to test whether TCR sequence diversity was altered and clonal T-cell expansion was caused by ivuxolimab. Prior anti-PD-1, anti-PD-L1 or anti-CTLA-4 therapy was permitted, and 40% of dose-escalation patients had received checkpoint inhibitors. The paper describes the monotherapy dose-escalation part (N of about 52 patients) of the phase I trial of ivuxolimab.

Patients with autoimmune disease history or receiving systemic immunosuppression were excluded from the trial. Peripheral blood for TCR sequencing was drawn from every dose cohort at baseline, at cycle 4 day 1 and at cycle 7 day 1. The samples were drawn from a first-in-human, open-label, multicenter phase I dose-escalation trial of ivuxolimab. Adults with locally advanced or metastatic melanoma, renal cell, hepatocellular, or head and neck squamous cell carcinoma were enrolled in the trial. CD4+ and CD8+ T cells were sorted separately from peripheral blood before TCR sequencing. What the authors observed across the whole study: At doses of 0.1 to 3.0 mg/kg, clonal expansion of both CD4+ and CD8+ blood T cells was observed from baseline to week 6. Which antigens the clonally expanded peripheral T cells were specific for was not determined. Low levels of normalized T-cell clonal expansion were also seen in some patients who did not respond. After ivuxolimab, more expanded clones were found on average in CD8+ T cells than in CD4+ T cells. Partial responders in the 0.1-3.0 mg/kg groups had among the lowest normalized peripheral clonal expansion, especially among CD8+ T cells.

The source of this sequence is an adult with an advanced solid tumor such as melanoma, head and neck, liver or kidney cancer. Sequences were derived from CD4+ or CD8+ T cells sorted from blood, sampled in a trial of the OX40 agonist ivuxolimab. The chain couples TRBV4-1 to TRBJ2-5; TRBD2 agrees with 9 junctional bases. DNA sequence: TGCGCCAGCAGCCAAGTGGTAATAGGACTAGCGCAAGAGACCCAGTACTTC. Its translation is CASSQVVIGLAQETQYF.